Following are 21 T cell receptor beta chains from one sample sequenced in a study of cytomegalovirus exposure and HLA in healthy donors. It was with 60 Vbeta and 13 Jbeta primers that the PCR ran. Sequencing was performed with immunoSEQ multiplex PCR; in TCRdb, only in-frame clones are kept and a portion is missing. Here the sample table reports 150,000 to 200,000 clones. Sequencing input: PBMCs. All receptors derive from an older woman in good health and CMV-seronegative.

This chain joins TRBV6-6 and TRBJ1-1, with TRBD1 identical over 8 bases. With V trimmed by 8 bases and J by 7 bases, 3 bases remained unmatched. Germline V gene sequence: CDR1 MNHNY, CDR2 SVGAGI (reference sequence). The CDR3 extends over 11 amino acids. CDR3 residues: CASGTGFEAFF. The CDR3 nucleotides read TGTGCCAGCGGGACAGGTTTTGAAGCTTTCTTT.

The V and J genes are TRBV5-1 and TRBJ2-2; 8 nucleotides align to TRBD2. Germline CDR1 reads SGHRS; CDR2 reads YFSETQ. The CDR3 totals 16 residues. V was pared by 2 bases and J by 2 bases, with 5 bases of the junction left unmatched. This CDR3 is CASSLKAGVNTGELFF. In DNA, the CDR3 is TGCGCCAGCAGCTTAAAAGCGGGAGTCAACACCGGGGAGCTGTTTTTT.

The chain is built from TRBV5-8 and TRBJ2-6; D possibly corresponds to TRBD1 (6 bases). Germline CDR1 and CDR2: SGHTS and YDEGEE. The V gene lost 4 bases and the J gene lost 1 base, with 9 bases spanning the gap. This CDR3 has 15 amino acids. The CDR3 sequence: CASSTGNSGANVLTF. CDR3 coding DNA: TGTGCCAGCAGCACAGGGAATTCTGGGGCCAACGTCCTGACTTTC.

The V gene is TRBV5-1, the J gene TRBJ1-3; tentatively, D is TRBD1 (5 bases). Germline V gives CDR1 SGHRS, CDR2 YFSETQ. The CDR3 sequence is 15 residues long. Trimming removed 2 bases at V and 0 bases at J, with 9 bases between. The CDR3 coding sequence is TGCGCCAGCAGCTTACAGGTATCCTCTGGAAACACCATATATTTT. Translated: CASSLQVSSGNTIYF. The full variable domain, with the rest looked up from reference TRBV5-1 and TRBJ1-3, is KAGVTQTPRYLIKTRGQQVTLSCSPISGHRSVSWYQQTPGQGLQFLFEYFSETQRNKGNFPGRFSGRQFSNSRSEMNVSTLELGDSALYLCASSLQVSSGNTIYFGEGSWLTVV.

The chain is built from TRBV5-1 and TRBJ2-7; 8 positions agree with TRBD2. The length of the CDR3 is 15 residues. Germline V gene lookup returns CDR1 SGHRS and CDR2 YFSETQ. Trimming cost V 1 base and J 5 bases; bases outside gene matches: 8. Here the CDR3 reads CASSLTGRAIDEQYF. CDR3 nucleotide sequence: TGCGCCAGCAGCTTGACCGGGAGGGCCATCGACGAGCAGTACTTC.

This sequence joins TRBV21-1 and TRBJ1-1; the table calls TRBD1, which could not be checked here. TRBV21-1 is a pseudogene. The CDR3 is made up of 15 amino acids. The CDR3 region is CASSRQGAVNTEAFF. The CDR3 region has the DNA TGTGCCAGCAGCAGGCAGGGGGCTGTGAACACTGAAGCTTTCTTT.

The V and J genes are TRBV5-4 and TRBJ2-7, with a possible D match to TRBD2 (6 bases). The CDR3 is made up of 14 amino acids. From germline, CDR1 is SGHNT and CDR2 YYREEE (reference sequence). V was cut by 0 bases and J by 5 bases, with 12 bases left in between. The CDR3 region has the DNA TGTGCCAGCAGCTTGGAGGCAGGGAGGAACGAGCAGTACTTC. It yields the protein CASSLEAGRNEQYF.

This sequence joins TRBV27 and TRBJ1-2; unclear D gene. The ends were cut back, 5 bases at V and 4 bases at J, with 11 bases in the middle. This CDR3 region has 13 residues. CDR1 is MNHEY, CDR2 SMNVEV, per germline (reference sequence). For the CDR3, the DNA is TGTGCCAGCAGTCCCCGGGGAGGCTATGGCTACACCTTC. It translates to CASSPRGGYGYTF.

V and J are TRBV7-3 and TRBJ1-1; D may be TRBD1 (5 bases). The CDR3 sequence is 13 residues long. Between the trimmed V and J ends, which lost 5 bases and 11 bases, there was a span of 18 bases. Germline lookup yields CDR1 SGHTA and CDR2 FQGTGA. CDR3 region: CASSQNGGELAFF. CDR3 bases: TGTGCCAGCAGCCAAAACGGGGGGGAGTTGGCTTTCTTT.

The chain links TRBV4-3 to TRBJ1-4; D call uncertain. CDR3 size: 18 residues. The germline CDR1 and CDR2 sequences are LGHNA and YSLEER. Trimming shortened V by 4 bases and J by 0 bases, and 18 bases separated the two germline ends. CDR3 nucleotide sequence: TGCGCCAGCAGCCCGGAACTCGGAGGTGACACAACTAATGAAAAACTGTTTTTT. Encoded protein: CASSPELGGDTTNEKLFF.

The gene calls are TRBV18 and TRBJ2-1; 12 bases map to TRBD2. The trim removed 5 bases at V and 7 bases at J, leaving 12 bases unmatched. This CDR3 has 17 residues. Germline CDR1 is KGHSH and CDR2 is LQKENI. The CDR3 loop is CASSSLSSGGAWNEQFF. The CDR3 coding sequence is TGTGCCAGCTCATCCCTCTCTAGCGGGGGGGCGTGGAATGAGCAGTTCTTC.

The chain has TRBV29-1 and TRBJ2-6, with D possibly TRBD2 on 7 matching bases. Germline CDR1 reads SQVTM; CDR2 reads ANQGSEA. Trimming removed 4 bases from V and 2 bases from J, with 15 bases in between. CDR3 size: 16 residues. In DNA, the CDR3 is TGCAGCGTTGTGGGAGGGGGAGGTGCTGGGGCCAACGTCCTGACTTTC. Translation gives CSVVGGGGAGANVLTF.

The J gene is TRBJ2-3, the V gene TRBV9, with 8 bases fitting TRBD2. The germline V gene encodes CDR1 SGDLS and CDR2 YYNGEE. The CDR3 loop spans 16 amino acids. Trimming removed 0 bases from V and 8 bases from J; junction bases left unmatched: 11. CDR3 loop: CASSVGSGTTAGTQYF. The CDR3 nucleotides are TGTGCCAGCAGCGTAGGTAGCGGGACCACGGCGGGTACGCAGTATTTT. Drawing the rest from reference TRBV9 and TRBJ2-3, the complete variable domain is DSGVTQTPKHLITATGQRVTLRCSPRSGDLSVYWYQQSLDQGLQFLIQYYNGEERAKGNILERFSAQQFPDLHSELNLSSLELGDSALYFCASSVGSGTTAGTQYFGPGTRLTVL.

The rearrangement joins TRBV14 to TRBJ2-4; TRBD2 matches at 11 bases. V was clipped by 1 base and J by 2 bases; unmatched bases: 10. The germline CDR1 and CDR2 sequences are SGHDN and FVKESK. The CDR3 runs 19 residues. CDR3 residues: CASSQGQGTSGLSKNIQYF. CDR3 DNA sequence: TGTGCCAGCAGCCAAGGCCAGGGGACTAGCGGTTTGTCCAAAAACATTCAGTACTTC.

The chain employs TRBV5-6 and TRBJ2-5; 8 nucleotides align to TRBD1. This CDR3 is built from 13 residues. V lost 9 bases, J lost 5 bases, and 9 bases stayed unmatched. Germline V gene sequence: CDR1 SGHDT, CDR2 YYEEEE. CDR3 amino acids: CATRTGSRETQYF. CDR3 sequence (DNA): TGTGCCACCAGGACAGGGAGTCGGGAGACCCAGTACTTC.

The rearrangement links TRBV20-1 to TRBJ2-5; TRBD1 matches at 9 bases. The V gene end was trimmed by 6 bases and the J gene end by 5 bases; junction bases not matched to a gene: 1. There are 11 residues in the CDR3. The germline V gene has CDR1 DFQATT and CDR2 SNEGSKA (reference sequence). The CDR3 region is CSAGQGETQYF. Here the CDR3 DNA reads TGCAGTGCGGGACAGGGTGAGACCCAGTACTTC.

In DNA form, the CDR3 reads TGTGCCAGCAGTGGGACAGGCTTAAACTATGGCTACACCTTC. The encoded protein is CASSGTGLNYGYTF. V usage is TRBV2 and J usage is TRBJ1-2; TRBD1 matches at 7 bases. There are 14 residues in the CDR3. V was pared by 4 bases and J by 2 bases, with 4 bases of the junction left unmatched. Per the germline V gene, CDR1 is SNHLY and CDR2 is FYNNEI.

The chain employs TRBV2 and TRBJ1-1; D is perhaps TRBD1 (5 bases). CDR3 length: 12 residues. Germline assignment: CDR1 SNHLY and CDR2 FYNNEI. The V and J ends lost 8 bases and 4 bases respectively, with 11 bases between them. In nucleotides, the CDR3 is TGTGCCAGCCAGGGTACGGGCACTGAAGCTTTCTTT. It is translated as CASQGTGTEAFF. The complete variable domain, with remaining parts taken from reference TRBV2 and TRBJ1-1, reads EPEVTQTPSHQVTQMGQEVILRCVPISNHLYFYWYRQILGQKVEFLVSFYNNEISEKSEIFDDQFSVERPDGSNFTLKIRSTKLEDSAMYFCASQGTGTEAFFGQGTRLTVV.

The chain links TRBV7-3 to TRBJ2-1; 11 nucleotides match TRBD2. CDR3 length equals 18 residues. The V segment lost 5 bases and the J segment 5 bases; nucleotides outside the gene matches: 14. Germline loops: CDR1 SGHTA, CDR2 FQGTGA. CDR3 nucleotides: TGTGCCAGCAGCCGATTTAGCGGGGGGGCCGTATTTGACAATGAGCAGTTCTTC. Its translation is CASSRFSGGAVFDNEQFF.

The genes are TRBV23-1 and TRBJ2-3, with D perhaps TRBD2 (6 bases). TRBV23-1 is sorted into the ORF group, with uncertain function. The CDR3 has 17 residues. The ends were cut back, 3 bases at V and 3 bases at J, with 19 bases in the middle. The CDR3 DNA is TGCGCCAGCAGTCACCCCGAGGTAGCGGTGAAGACAGATACGCAGTATTTT. It is translated as CASSHPEVAVKTDTQYF.

This chain uses TRBV28 with TRBJ2-1, with 9 bases lining up with TRBD2. CDR1 MDHEN and CDR2 SYDVKM come from the germline V gene. CDR3 length: 16 residues. Trimming removed 5 bases from V and 4 bases from J; junction bases left unmatched: 9. In DNA form, the CDR3 reads TGTGCCAGCAGTGTGCCTGCTAGCGGGGTGTACAATGAGCAGTTCTTC. Its translation is CASSVPASGVYNEQFF.